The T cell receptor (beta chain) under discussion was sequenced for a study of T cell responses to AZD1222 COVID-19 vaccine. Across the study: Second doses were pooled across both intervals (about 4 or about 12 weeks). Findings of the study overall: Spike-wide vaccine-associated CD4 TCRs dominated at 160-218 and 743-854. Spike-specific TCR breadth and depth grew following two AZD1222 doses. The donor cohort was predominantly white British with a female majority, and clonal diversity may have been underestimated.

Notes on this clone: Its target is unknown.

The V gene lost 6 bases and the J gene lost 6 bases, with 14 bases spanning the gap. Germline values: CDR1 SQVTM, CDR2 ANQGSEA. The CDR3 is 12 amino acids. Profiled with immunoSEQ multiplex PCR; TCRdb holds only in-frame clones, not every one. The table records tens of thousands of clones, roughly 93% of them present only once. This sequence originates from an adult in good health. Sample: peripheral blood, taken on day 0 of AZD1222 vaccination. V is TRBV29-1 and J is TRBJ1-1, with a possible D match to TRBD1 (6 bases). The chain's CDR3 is CSVCYREAEAFF. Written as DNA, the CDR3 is TGCAGCGTGTGCTACAGGGAGGCTGAAGCTTTCTTT.